These T cell receptor beta chains were read from a single sample in a study of shared clonotypes between healthy human individuals. Assay: immunoSEQ multiplex PCR; the TCRdb copy retains only in-frame clones and omits some. Among roughly 1,500,000 clones listed, around 98.5% were seen once. The specimen was naive CD4+ T cells sorted from blood. The receptors shown here come from a man aged 25 to 40 in good health. Both conserved end residues are part of each CDR3. The D gene is left open where the match is weak. Clone size is not always given. Where it is, it says once, few, many or a class for expanded clones.

V gene: TRBV5-5; CDR3 length: 13; J gene: TRBJ1-2; D gene: TRBD1; clone size: -; CDR3 DNA: TGTGCCAGCAGCCAACAGGGGGATGGTGGCTACACCTTC; CDR3 protein: CASSQQGDGGYTF
V gene: TRBV7-6; CDR3 length: 11; J gene: TRBJ2-2; D gene: -; clone size: -; CDR3 DNA: TGTGCCAGCAGCTTGGCCGGGGAGCTGTTTTTT; CDR3 protein: CASSLAGELFF
V gene: TRBV14; CDR3 length: 12; J gene: TRBJ2-7; D gene: -; clone size: -; CDR3 DNA: TGTGCCAGCAGTCCGACCGGGACACTGAAGTACTTC; CDR3 protein: CASSPTGTLKYF
V gene: TRBV30; CDR3 length: 18; J gene: TRBJ1-2; D gene: TRBD1; clone size: -; CDR3 DNA: TGTGCCTGGATCAAGTCCGGGACAGGGGCACCCCTAAACTATGGCTACACCTTC; CDR3 protein: CAWIKSGTGAPLNYGYTF
V gene: TRBV2; CDR3 length: 14; J gene: TRBJ2-7; D gene: TRBD1; clone size: -; CDR3 DNA: TGTGCCAGCAGGTACGACAGGGCTTGGCTCGAGCAGTACTTC; CDR3 protein: CASRYDRAWLEQYF
V gene: TRBV13; CDR3 length: 14; J gene: TRBJ1-3; D gene: -; clone size: -; CDR3 DNA: TGTGCCAGCAGCTTGGTGGGGTCCGGAAACACCATATATTTT; CDR3 protein: CASSLVGSGNTIYF
V gene: TRBV4-2; CDR3 length: 14; J gene: TRBJ2-3; D gene: -; clone size: -; CDR3 DNA: TGTGCCAGCAGCTTGATCAGGCCCACAGATACGCAGTATTTT; CDR3 protein: CASSLIRPTDTQYF
V gene: TRBV11-3; CDR3 length: 12; J gene: TRBJ2-7; D gene: -; clone size: -; CDR3 DNA: TGTGCCAGCAGCAAGACGGGATACGAGCAGTACTTC; CDR3 protein: CASSKTGYEQYF
V gene: TRBV11-2; CDR3 length: 14; J gene: TRBJ2-7; D gene: -; clone size: -; CDR3 DNA: TGTGCCAGCACCCAAGGTGCGGGGGCTTACGAGCAGTACTTC; CDR3 protein: CASTQGAGAYEQYF
V gene: TRBV10-1; CDR3 length: 13; J gene: TRBJ1-5; D gene: -; clone size: -; CDR3 DNA: TGCGCCAGCAGTGATTCGTTATCCCAGCCCCAGCATTTT; CDR3 protein: CASSDSLSQPQHF
V gene: TRBV7-2; CDR3 length: 14; J gene: TRBJ1-4; D gene: -; clone size: -; CDR3 DNA: TGTGCCAGCAGCGGATCTGTGTTAAGTGAAAAACTGTTTTTT; CDR3 protein: CASSGSVLSEKLFF
V gene: TRBV5-4; CDR3 length: 13; J gene: TRBJ2-7; D gene: TRBD1; clone size: -; CDR3 DNA: TGTGCCAGCAGCACCGACAGGGCCAACGAGCAGTACTTC; CDR3 protein: CASSTDRANEQYF
V gene: TRBV19; CDR3 length: 14; J gene: TRBJ2-7; D gene: -; clone size: -; CDR3 DNA: TGTGCCAGTAGTATAGACGGCAGGGGAAGCGAGCAGTACTTC; CDR3 protein: CASSIDGRGSEQYF
V gene: TRBV2; CDR3 length: 14; J gene: TRBJ1-3; D gene: -; clone size: -; CDR3 DNA: TGTGCCAGCAGTGCAGTAGGGGGGGCGGACACCATATATTTT; CDR3 protein: CASSAVGGADTIYF
V gene: TRBV7-9; CDR3 length: 17; J gene: TRBJ1-1; D gene: TRBD1; clone size: -; CDR3 DNA: TGTGCCAGCAGCTTGGGGACAGGGGGCGCCAGGAACACTGAAGCTTTCTTT; CDR3 protein: CASSLGTGGARNTEAFF
V gene: TRBV7-2; CDR3 length: 13; J gene: TRBJ2-7; D gene: TRBD1; clone size: -; CDR3 DNA: TGTGCCAGCACACAGACAGGGCTGATTGAGCAGTACTTC; CDR3 protein: CASTQTGLIEQYF
V gene: TRBV18; CDR3 length: 15; J gene: TRBJ1-5; D gene: -; clone size: -; CDR3 DNA: TGTGCCAGCTCACCACAAGGCAGGGTTGGGCAGCCCCAGCATTTT; CDR3 protein: CASSPQGRVGQPQHF
V gene: TRBV11-2; CDR3 length: 15; J gene: TRBJ2-1; D gene: TRBD2; clone size: -; CDR3 DNA: TGTGCCAGCAGCTTGAAAGCGGGAGGGAACAATGAGCAGTTCTTC; CDR3 protein: CASSLKAGGNNEQFF
V gene: TRBV28; CDR3 length: 14; J gene: TRBJ2-7; D gene: -; clone size: -; CDR3 DNA: TGTGCCAGCACCGAACGTATCTTCTCCTACGAGCAGTACTTC; CDR3 protein: CASTERIFSYEQYF
V gene: TRBV5-1; CDR3 length: 14; J gene: TRBJ1-4; D gene: -; clone size: once; CDR3 DNA: TGCGCCAGCAGCTTGCGCCCAACTAATGAAAAACTGTTTTTT; CDR3 protein: CASSLRPTNEKLFF
V gene: TRBV7-9; CDR3 length: 16; J gene: TRBJ2-7; D gene: TRBD2; clone size: -; CDR3 DNA: TGTGCCAGCAGCTTTCCCTTGGCTAGCGGGAGTGACGAGCAGTACTTC; CDR3 protein: CASSFPLASGSDEQYF
V gene: TRBV18; CDR3 length: 16; J gene: TRBJ1-3; D gene: TRBD1; clone size: -; CDR3 DNA: TGTGCCAGCTCACCTCGGACAGGACGAACTGGAAACACCATATATTTT; CDR3 protein: CASSPRTGRTGNTIYF
V gene: TRBV7-2; CDR3 length: 16; J gene: TRBJ2-3; D gene: TRBD2; clone size: -; CDR3 DNA: TGTGCCAGCAGCTCAACTAGCGGGACTAGCACAGATACGCAGTATTTT; CDR3 protein: CASSSTSGTSTDTQYF
V gene: TRBV7-2; CDR3 length: 16; J gene: TRBJ1-2; D gene: TRBD1; clone size: -; CDR3 DNA: TGTGCCAGCAGCATGGACAGGGGGCTTGCTAACTATGGCTACACCTTC; CDR3 protein: CASSMDRGLANYGYTF
V gene: TRBV11-2; CDR3 length: 17; J gene: TRBJ2-7; D gene: -; clone size: -; CDR3 DNA: TGTGCCAGCAGTCCCTTCCCGGTGGCAGGGATCCCCTACGAGCAGTACTTC; CDR3 protein: CASSPFPVAGIPYEQYF
V gene: TRBV28; CDR3 length: 12; J gene: TRBJ1-2; D gene: -; clone size: once; CDR3 DNA: TGTGCCAGCTCGATCCCGTCCTATGGCTACACCTTC; CDR3 protein: CASSIPSYGYTF
V gene: TRBV19; CDR3 length: 12; J gene: TRBJ2-2; D gene: -; clone size: -; CDR3 DNA: TGTGCCAGTAGTATAGGGGTGGGGGAGCTGTTTTTT; CDR3 protein: CASSIGVGELFF
V gene: TRBV6-5; CDR3 length: 13; J gene: TRBJ1-1; D gene: -; clone size: -; CDR3 DNA: TGTGCCAGCAGTCCCTGGGGAGACCAGAAAGCTTTCTTT; CDR3 protein: CASSPWGDQKAFF
V gene: TRBV10-1; CDR3 length: 14; J gene: TRBJ2-3; D gene: TRBD2; clone size: few; CDR3 DNA: TGCGCCAGCAGTGAATCCGGGACTAGCGGAGAGGGGTATTTT; CDR3 protein: CASSESGTSGEGYF
V gene: TRBV6-6; CDR3 length: 11; J gene: TRBJ2-1; D gene: -; clone size: -; CDR3 DNA: TGTGCCAGCAGTTACTTCAATGAGCAGTTCTTC; CDR3 protein: CASSYFNEQFF
V gene: TRBV9; CDR3 length: 13; J gene: TRBJ1-2; D gene: -; clone size: -; CDR3 DNA: TGTGCCAGCAGCGCCAACGATGCGTATGGCTACACCTTC; CDR3 protein: CASSANDAYGYTF
V gene: TRBV21-1; CDR3 length: 16; J gene: TRBJ2-7; D gene: -; clone size: -; CDR3 DNA: TGTGCCAGCAGCATTTCAACCAAACGGGACTTCTACGAGCAGTACTTC; CDR3 protein: CASSISTKRDFYEQYF
V gene: TRBV5-1; CDR3 length: 12; J gene: TRBJ2-1; D gene: -; clone size: -; CDR3 DNA: TGCGCCAGCAGCTTGGAGTTTCCGGGAGTTTTCTTC; CDR3 protein: CASSLEFPGVFF
V gene: TRBV28; CDR3 length: 14; J gene: TRBJ2-1; D gene: -; clone size: -; CDR3 DNA: TGTGCCAGCAATTCTCGGCGATATAGCGATGAGCAGTTCTTC; CDR3 protein: CASNSRRYSDEQFF
V gene: TRBV7-8; CDR3 length: 13; J gene: TRBJ1-5; D gene: TRBD1; clone size: few; CDR3 DNA: TGTGCCAGCAGCCCGACAGGGAATCAGCCCCAGCATTTT; CDR3 protein: CASSPTGNQPQHF
V gene: TRBV28; CDR3 length: 14; J gene: TRBJ1-4; D gene: TRBD1; clone size: -; CDR3 DNA: TGTGCCAGCAGTTACAGGGGCGGGGATGAAAAACTGTTTTTT; CDR3 protein: CASSYRGGDEKLFF
V gene: TRBV14; CDR3 length: 15; J gene: TRBJ1-2; D gene: -; clone size: once; CDR3 DNA: TGTGCCAGCAGCCAACCCATAGGGGGGGCCTATGGCTACACCTTC; CDR3 protein: CASSQPIGGAYGYTF
V gene: TRBV20-1; CDR3 length: 11; J gene: TRBJ2-7; D gene: -; clone size: -; CDR3 DNA: TGCAGTGCTAGAGATCCACACGAGCAGTACTTC; CDR3 protein: CSARDPHEQYF
V gene: TRBV20-1; CDR3 length: 11; J gene: TRBJ1-1; D gene: -; clone size: -; CDR3 DNA: TGCAGTAGCACAGCGAACACTGAAGCTTTCTTT; CDR3 protein: CSSTANTEAFF
V gene: TRBV28; CDR3 length: 12; J gene: TRBJ2-7; D gene: -; clone size: -; CDR3 DNA: TGTGCCAGCAGCTCAACTAGTGGCGAGCAGTACTTC; CDR3 protein: CASSSTSGEQYF
V gene: TRBV7-9; CDR3 length: 14; J gene: TRBJ2-7; D gene: -; clone size: once; CDR3 DNA: TGTGCCAGCAGCCTGGGGATCTCGGGCTACGAGCAGTACTTC; CDR3 protein: CASSLGISGYEQYF
V gene: TRBV5-1; CDR3 length: 14; J gene: TRBJ2-5; D gene: TRBD1; clone size: -; CDR3 DNA: TGCGCCAGCAGCTCCGGACAGGGGAAAGAGACCCAGTACTTC; CDR3 protein: CASSSGQGKETQYF
V gene: TRBV18; CDR3 length: 15; J gene: TRBJ2-7; D gene: -; clone size: -; CDR3 DNA: TGTGCCAGCTCACCACCGGGGACGGCGAACTACGAGCAGTACTTC; CDR3 protein: CASSPPGTANYEQYF
V gene: TRBV13; CDR3 length: 19; J gene: TRBJ2-5; D gene: TRBD2; clone size: -; CDR3 DNA: TGTGCCAGCAGCTTAGTCGCCCGGACTAGCGGGGGAGCGGGTGAGACCCAGTACTTC; CDR3 protein: CASSLVARTSGGAGETQYF
V gene: TRBV19; CDR3 length: 16; J gene: TRBJ1-2; D gene: -; clone size: -; CDR3 DNA: TGTGCCAGTAAGACCATGGCCATCAGCGATGCCTATGGCTACACCTTC; CDR3 protein: CASKTMAISDAYGYTF
V gene: TRBV14; CDR3 length: 17; J gene: TRBJ2-5; D gene: TRBD2; clone size: -; CDR3 DNA: TGTGCCAGCAGCCCCTACCCGACTAGCGGGTTACAAGAGACCCAGTACTTC; CDR3 protein: CASSPYPTSGLQETQYF
V gene: TRBV27; CDR3 length: 12; J gene: TRBJ2-1; D gene: -; clone size: -; CDR3 DNA: TGTGCCACCAGCGGCTCATACAATGAGCAGTTCTTC; CDR3 protein: CATSGSYNEQFF
V gene: TRBV7-8; CDR3 length: 14; J gene: TRBJ1-1; D gene: -; clone size: -; CDR3 DNA: TGTGCCAGCAGCTTACAAGGGGCTGGAGCTGAAGCTTTCTTT; CDR3 protein: CASSLQGAGAEAFF
V gene: TRBV18; CDR3 length: 11; J gene: TRBJ1-1; D gene: TRBD1; clone size: -; CDR3 DNA: TGTGCCAGCTCACGGGACAGGGAAGCTTTCTTT; CDR3 protein: CASSRDREAFF
V gene: TRBV28; CDR3 length: 15; J gene: TRBJ1-5; D gene: -; clone size: -; CDR3 DNA: TGTGCCAGCAGTTTAGATGGTAGGAATGGTCAGCCCCAGCATTTT; CDR3 protein: CASSLDGRNGQPQHF